One sample yielded the 18 T cell receptor beta chains listed below, sequenced in a study of cytomegalovirus exposure and HLA in healthy donors (dated by TCRdb to about 2017). Receptors were amplified or captured by the immunoSEQ multiplex PCR assay. For the multiplex PCR, a mixture combining 60 forward primers for TCR Vbeta segments and 13 reverse primers for TCR Jbeta segments was used. In TCRdb, the immuneACCESS table is reduced to in-frame sequences with V and J assigned. These tables do not hold every clone; where another copy was compared, an unresolved V gene accounts for under half, and the others remain unexplained. The table held for this sample gives 120,000 to 150,000 clones. Less than 3.5% of the sample goes to the ten largest clones. The sample consisted of PBMCs. The source of these receptors is a middle-aged man in good health and CMV-seronegative.

This rearrangement joins TRBV15 to TRBJ1-6; 9 bases are shared with TRBD1. V trimming: 5 bases; J trimming: 0 bases; junction bases outside the gene matches: 8. Per the germline V gene, CDR1 is LNHNV and CDR2 is YYDKDF (reference sequence). The CDR3 runs to 18 residues. CDR3 in DNA: TGTGCCACCAGCTCGGGACAGGGATTTTACTCCTATAATTCACCCCTCCACTTT. This translates into CATSSGQGFYSYNSPLHF.

The chain employs TRBV7-3 and TRBJ2-7; D possibly corresponds to TRBD1 (6 bases). Trimming took 0 bases from V and 1 from J, leaving 7 bases between them. From germline, CDR1 is SGHTA and CDR2 FQGTGA. The CDR3 consists of 14 residues. In DNA, the CDR3 is TGTGCCAGCAGCTTAACCGGACAGTCCTACGAGCAGTACTTC. Protein: CASSLTGQSYEQYF.

J is TRBJ2-1 and V is TRBV29-1; possible D gene TRBD1, 6 bases. Trimming pared 4 bases from V and 0 bases from J, leaving 13 bases between. From germline, CDR1 is SQVTM and CDR2 ANQGSEA. CDR3 length equals 15 residues. This chain's CDR3 is CSVGGGASSYNEQFF. The DNA for the CDR3 is TGCAGCGTTGGAGGGGGAGCTAGCTCCTACAATGAGCAGTTCTTC.

The rearrangement joins TRBV9 to TRBJ1-2; perhaps TRBD1 as D (6 bases). CDR3 length: 15 residues. CDR1 and CDR2 (germline): SGDLS, YYNGEE. The germline V and J ends were trimmed by 2 bases and 5 bases, with 16 bases remaining between them. In nucleotides, the CDR3 is TGTGCCAGCAGCGTTACAGGGCCGCCTACGTATGGCTACACCTTC. Translation gives CASSVTGPPTYGYTF.

J is TRBJ2-2 and V is TRBV6-6, with D tentatively TRBD1 (6 bases). Trimming removed 7 bases at V and 2 bases at J, with 14 bases between. Germline V gene data show CDR1 as MNHNY and CDR2 as SVGAGI (reference sequence). The CDR3 extends over 15 amino acids. The CDR3 DNA reads TGTGCCAGCAACCCGGGACACCTAAACACCGGGGAGCTGTTTTTT. As protein: CASNPGHLNTGELFF.

The chain is built from TRBV18 and TRBJ1-5; unclear D gene. Trimming cost V 6 bases and J 5 bases, with 11 bases left between them. Germline loops: CDR1 KGHSH, CDR2 LQKENI. This CDR3 comprises 13 residues. In nucleotides, the CDR3 is TGTGCCAGCTCCCCTTCCGCAGATCAGCCCCAGCATTTT. Its protein is CASSPSADQPQHF.

V is TRBV6-6 and J is TRBJ1-5; 9 positions match TRBD1. CDR3 length equals 14 residues. From germline, CDR1 is MNHNY and CDR2 SVGAGI (reference sequence). V was pared by 6 bases and J by 6 bases, with 6 bases of the junction left unmatched. The CDR3 loop reads CASSLGTGIQPQHF. DNA for the CDR3: TGTGCCAGCAGCCTGGGGACAGGGATTCAGCCCCAGCATTTT.

The chain has TRBV6-5 and TRBJ1-5, with TRBD1 matching 8 bases. This CDR3 comprises 15 residues. Germline V gene data show CDR1 as MNHEY and CDR2 as SVGAGI. Trimming cost V 5 bases and J 11 bases; bases outside gene matches: 14. The CDR3 loop is CASSSSLQGERSQHF. CDR3 nucleotides: TGTGCCAGCAGTAGTTCTCTACAGGGGGAGAGGTCCCAGCATTTT.

This chain's CDR3 is CASSQVPSGEYEQYF. The CDR3 DNA sequence: TGCGCCAGCAGCCAGGTTCCTAGCGGGGAATACGAGCAGTACTTC. V usage is TRBV4-3 and J usage is TRBJ2-7; 9 bases line up with TRBD2. Germline V lookup: CDR1 LGHNA, CDR2 YSLEER. This CDR3 region has 15 residues. Trimming at V came to 3 bases and at J to 4 bases, leaving 7 bases not matched to a gene.

This chain links TRBV28 with TRBJ1-5; 7 nucleotides agree with TRBD1. V gave up 5 bases and J gave up 7 bases; unmatched junction bases: 14. The CDR3 is made up of 16 amino acids. Germline CDR1 MDHEN, CDR2 SYDVKM. The CDR3, as DNA: TGTGCCAGCAGTCCCGGGAGGGGGCGCTCCATGCAGCCCCAGCATTTT. This sequence encodes CASSPGRGRSMQPQHF.

The J gene is TRBJ2-1, the V gene TRBV5-4; tentatively, D is TRBD2 (5 bases). CDR1 and CDR2 (germline): SGHNT, YYREEE (reference sequence). V was shortened by 0 bases and J by 8 bases, with 21 bases between the two germline ends. This CDR3 spans 17 amino acids. CDR3: CASSLDPSILNRHEQFF. Written as DNA, the CDR3 is TGTGCCAGCAGCTTGGATCCTAGCATACTCAATCGCCATGAGCAGTTCTTC.

The genes are TRBV10-3 and TRBJ1-5, with D tentatively TRBD1 (5 bases). Germline V gives CDR1 ENHRY, CDR2 SYGVKD. CDR3 length equals 15 residues. V was shortened by 0 bases and J by 4 bases, with 10 bases between the two germline ends. The CDR3 reads CAISESMRGNQPQHF. CDR3 nucleotide sequence: TGTGCCATCAGTGAGTCGATGCGGGGGAATCAGCCCCAGCATTTT.

The chain's CDR3 is CASSRSVGDNEKLFF. The CDR3 DNA sequence: TGTGCCAGCAGCCGATCGGTCGGTGATAATGAAAAACTGTTTTTT. The genes are TRBV7-2 and TRBJ1-4; D is undetermined. With 5 bases removed from V and 4 bases from J, the gap between germline ends came to 14 bases. CDR3 length: 15 residues. Germline-derived CDR1 and CDR2 are SGHTA and FQGNSA.

The J gene is TRBJ1-4, the V gene TRBV4-1; 7 bases are a match to TRBD1. In germline, CDR1 is MGHRA, CDR2 YSYEKL. The ends lost 6 bases at V and 5 bases at J; junction bases unmatched: 9. The CDR3 has 15 residues. The CDR3 region has the DNA TGCGCCAGCAGAGCCCGGGGACAGACGAATGAAAAACTGTTTTTT. It is translated as CASRARGQTNEKLFF.

The V call is TRBV2, the J call TRBJ2-1; 8 nucleotides agree with TRBD2. V lost 0 bases, J lost 5 bases, and 3 bases stayed unmatched. CDR3 size: 15 residues. Germline V gives CDR1 SNHLY, CDR2 FYNNEI. The CDR3 DNA reads TGTGCCAGCAGTGAAGCGGGCGGGGGGAACAATGAGCAGTTCTTC. Amino acid sequence: CASSEAGGGNNEQFF.

The rearrangement joins TRBV6-5 to TRBJ1-1, with 7 bases identical to TRBD1. J lost 7 bases, V lost 9 bases, and 5 bases had no gene match. The germline V gene encodes CDR1 MNHEY and CDR2 SVGAGI. This CDR3 has 11 amino acids. The CDR3 loop is CASTTGVEAFF. Here the CDR3 DNA reads TGTGCCAGTACCACAGGGGTTGAAGCTTTCTTT.

V gene TRBV6-5 combines with J gene TRBJ2-7; 8 bases line up with TRBD1. Losses at the gene ends were 6 bases for V and 0 bases for J; bases not matched to a gene: 7. Germline CDR1 and CDR2: MNHEY and SVGAGI. The CDR3 covers 15 residues. CDR3 nucleotides: TGTGCCAGCAGAAGGGGCGACAGGGGCTCCTACGAGCAGTACTTC. This translates into CASRRGDRGSYEQYF.

The genes are TRBV28 and TRBJ1-1; 11 positions agree with TRBD1. CDR3 size: 13 residues. V shed 5 bases and J 11 bases; nucleotides not matched to a gene: 7. Germline lookup yields CDR1 MDHEN and CDR2 SYDVKM. The CDR3 reads CASSRGQGGDAFF. The CDR3 DNA is TGTGCCAGCAGTCGGGGACAGGGGGGAGATGCTTTCTTT.